This T cell receptor beta chain is from a study of shared clonotypes between healthy human individuals. There were no recent acute infections or vaccinations among the donors, who were healthy HIV-negative adults. In the source study's methods: Owing to the provision of junction-only sequences devoid of quality scores by immunoSEQ, filtering differed. The assay was immunoSEQ multiplex PCR, and TCRdb's table has in-frame clones only and misses some. V, J and clone size are those of that table, while D and trimming were read from the DNA. The table has roughly 300,000 clones, over 75% seen once. V lost 4 bases, J lost 0 bases, and 11 bases lay in between. CDR3 size: 15 residues. Germline CDR1 is LNHDA and CDR2 is SQIVND (reference sequence).

This sequence joins TRBV19 and TRBJ2-3; D gene unclear. The sequenced material came from memory CD8+ T cells sorted from blood. Subset in this sample: CD45RO+ cells pooled with CCR7-negative TemRA cells. The clonotype originates from a man aged 18 to 30 in good health. The CDR3 region has the DNA TGTGCCAGTAGTACCACGGCCGCTAGCACAGATACGCAGTATTTT. Translating gives CASSTTAASTDTQYF.